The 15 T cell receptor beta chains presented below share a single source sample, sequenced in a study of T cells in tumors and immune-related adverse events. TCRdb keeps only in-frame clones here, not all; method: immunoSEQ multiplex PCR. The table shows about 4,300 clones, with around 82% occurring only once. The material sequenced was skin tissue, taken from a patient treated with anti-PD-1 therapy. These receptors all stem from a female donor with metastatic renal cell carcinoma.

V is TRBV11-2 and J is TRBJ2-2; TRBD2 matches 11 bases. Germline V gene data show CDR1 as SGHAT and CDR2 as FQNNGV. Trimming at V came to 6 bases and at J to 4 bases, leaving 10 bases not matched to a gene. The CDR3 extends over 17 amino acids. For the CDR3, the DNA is TGTGCCAGCAGACCCACAACTAGCGGGGGACGCACCGGGGAGCTGTTTTTT. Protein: CASRPTTSGGRTGELFF.

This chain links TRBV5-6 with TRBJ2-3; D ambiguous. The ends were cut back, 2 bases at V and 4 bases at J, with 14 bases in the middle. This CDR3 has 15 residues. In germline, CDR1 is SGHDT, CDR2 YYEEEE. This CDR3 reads CASSLTLAWADTQYF. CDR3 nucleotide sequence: TGTGCCAGCAGCTTAACCCTGGCATGGGCAGATACGCAGTATTTT. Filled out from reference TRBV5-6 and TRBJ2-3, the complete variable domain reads DAGVTQSPTHLIKTRGQQVTLRCSPKSGHDTVSWYQQALGQGPQFIFQYYEEEERQRGNFPDRFSGHQFPNYSSELNVNALLLGDSALYLCASSLTLAWADTQYFGPGTRLTVL.

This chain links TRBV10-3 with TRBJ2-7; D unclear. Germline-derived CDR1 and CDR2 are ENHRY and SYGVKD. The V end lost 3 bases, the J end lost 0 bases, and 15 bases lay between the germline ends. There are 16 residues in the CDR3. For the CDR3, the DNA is TGTGCCATCAGTGACCCGAGAACAAGTTTCTCCTACGAGCAGTACTTC. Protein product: CAISDPRTSFSYEQYF.

The CDR3 DNA reads TGTGCCAGCAGTGAAGGTATTGAAGGCACGCAGTATTTT. Translated: CASSEGIEGTQYF. The rearrangement uses TRBV6-1 and TRBJ2-3, with no clear D. CDR3 length: 13 residues. V dropped 1 base and J dropped 9 bases, with 11 bases sitting between them. Germline CDR1 MNHNS, CDR2 SASEGT.

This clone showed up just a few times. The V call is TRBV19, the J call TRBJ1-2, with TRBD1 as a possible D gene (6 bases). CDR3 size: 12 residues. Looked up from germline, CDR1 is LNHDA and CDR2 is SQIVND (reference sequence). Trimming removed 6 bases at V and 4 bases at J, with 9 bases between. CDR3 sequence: CASRQGIYGYTF. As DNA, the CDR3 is TGTGCCAGTAGACAGGGTATCTATGGCTACACCTTC.

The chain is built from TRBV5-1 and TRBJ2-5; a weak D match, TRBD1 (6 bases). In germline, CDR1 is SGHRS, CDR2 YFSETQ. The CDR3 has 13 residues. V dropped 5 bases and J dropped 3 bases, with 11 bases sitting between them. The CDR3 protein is CASSGGQKETQYF. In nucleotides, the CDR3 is TGCGCCAGCAGTGGTGGACAGAAAGAGACCCAGTACTTC.

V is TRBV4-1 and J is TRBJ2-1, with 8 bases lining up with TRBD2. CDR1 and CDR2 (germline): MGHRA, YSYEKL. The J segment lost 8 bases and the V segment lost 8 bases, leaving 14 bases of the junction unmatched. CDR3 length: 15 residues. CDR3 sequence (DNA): TGCGCCAGCGCTTTAGGCGGGGGGTTAGGTGATGAGCAGTTCTTC. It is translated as CASALGGGLGDEQFF.

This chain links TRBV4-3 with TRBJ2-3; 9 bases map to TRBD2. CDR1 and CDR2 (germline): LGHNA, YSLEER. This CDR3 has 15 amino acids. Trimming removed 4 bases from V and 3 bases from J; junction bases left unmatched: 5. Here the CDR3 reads CASSLSGGKTDTQYF. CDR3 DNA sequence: TGCGCCAGCAGCCTCAGCGGGGGGAAGACAGATACGCAGTATTTT.

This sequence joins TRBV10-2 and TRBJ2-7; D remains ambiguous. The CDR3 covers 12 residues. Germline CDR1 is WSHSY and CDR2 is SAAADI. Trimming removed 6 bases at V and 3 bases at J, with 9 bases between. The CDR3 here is CASRRRDYEQYF. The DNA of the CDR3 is TGCGCCAGCAGACGACGAGACTACGAGCAGTACTTC.

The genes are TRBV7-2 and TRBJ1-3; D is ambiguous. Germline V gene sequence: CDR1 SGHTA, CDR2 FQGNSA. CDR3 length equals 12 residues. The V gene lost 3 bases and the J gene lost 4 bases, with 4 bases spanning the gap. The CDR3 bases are TGTGCCAGCAGCTTTAGGGGAAACACCATATATTTT. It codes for CASSFRGNTIYF.

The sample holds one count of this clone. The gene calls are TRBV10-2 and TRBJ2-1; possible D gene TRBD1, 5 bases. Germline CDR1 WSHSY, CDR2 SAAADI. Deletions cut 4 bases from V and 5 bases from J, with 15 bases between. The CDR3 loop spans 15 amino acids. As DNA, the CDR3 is TGCGCCAGCAGTGTAAGGGGAAAGAGAAACAATGAGCAGTTCTTC. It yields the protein CASSVRGKRNNEQFF.

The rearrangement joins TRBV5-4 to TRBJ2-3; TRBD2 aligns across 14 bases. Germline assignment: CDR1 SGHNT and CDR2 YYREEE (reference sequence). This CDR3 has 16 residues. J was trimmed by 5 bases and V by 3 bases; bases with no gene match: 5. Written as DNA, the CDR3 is TGTGCCAGCAGCTCGGGGGGGACTAGCGGGAGAGATACGCAGTATTTT. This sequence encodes CASSSGGTSGRDTQYF. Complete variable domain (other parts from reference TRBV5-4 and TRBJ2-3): ETGVTQSPTHLIKTRGQQVTLRCSSQSGHNTVSWYQQALGQGPQFIFQYYREEENGRGNFPPRFSGLQFPNYSSELNVNALELDDSALYLCASSSGGTSGRDTQYFGPGTRLTVL.

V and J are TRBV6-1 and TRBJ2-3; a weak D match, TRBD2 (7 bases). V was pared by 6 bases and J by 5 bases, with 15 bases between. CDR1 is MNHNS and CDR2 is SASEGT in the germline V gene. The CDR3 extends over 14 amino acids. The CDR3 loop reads CASSPGGPKDTQYF. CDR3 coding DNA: TGTGCCAGCAGCCCGGGGGGCCCTAAAGATACGCAGTATTTT.

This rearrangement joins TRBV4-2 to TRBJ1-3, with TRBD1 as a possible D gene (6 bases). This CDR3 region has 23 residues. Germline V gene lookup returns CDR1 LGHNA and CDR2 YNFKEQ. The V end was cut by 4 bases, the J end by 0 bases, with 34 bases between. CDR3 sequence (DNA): TGTGCCAGCAGCCTTCGGACTGGGGGGGGACCCACCAAGGCGGGGGCCTCTGGAAACACCATATATTTT. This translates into CASSLRTGGGPTKAGASGNTIYF.

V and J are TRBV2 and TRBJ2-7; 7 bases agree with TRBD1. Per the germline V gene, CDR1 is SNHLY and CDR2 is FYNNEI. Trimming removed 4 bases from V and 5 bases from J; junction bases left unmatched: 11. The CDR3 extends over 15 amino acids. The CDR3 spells CASSGIERGQDEQYF. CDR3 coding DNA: TGTGCCAGCAGTGGAATTGAAAGGGGGCAGGACGAGCAGTACTTC. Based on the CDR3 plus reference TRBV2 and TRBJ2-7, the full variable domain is EPEVTQTPSHQVTQMGQEVILRCVPISNHLYFYWYRQILGQKVEFLVSFYNNEISEKSEIFDDQFSVERPDGSNFTLKIRSTKLEDSAMYFCASSGIERGQDEQYFGPGTRLTVT.